This is a list of T cell receptor beta chains from one sample in a study of graft-versus-host responses after intestinal transplantation. The protocol was immunoSEQ multiplex PCR, while the TCRdb copy is restricted to in-frame clones and leaves out a portion. Here the sample spans 25,000 to 30,000 clones, around 94% being singletons. Material: PBMCs, obtained about 70 days after intestinal transplant. These receptors came from a human patient who received an intestinal transplant, so some T cells may come from the graft donor. CDR3s include the opening cysteine and the closing phenylalanine or tryptophan. The order of the fields is V gene, J gene, D gene, CDR3 DNA, CDR3 protein. The D gene is left open where the match is weak.

v_gene: TRBV6-4
j_gene: TRBJ1-2
d_gene: NA
CDR3nt: TGTGCCAGCAGTGACGGGTCGAGATTAAAAGGGGCTGGCTACACCTTC
CDR3aa: CASSDGSRLKGAGYTF

v_gene: TRBV5-1
j_gene: TRBJ1-5
d_gene: TRBD1
CDR3nt: TGCGCCAGCCGCAGCCCGGGACAGGGAGTTAATAGCAATCAGCCCCAGCATTTT
CDR3aa: CASRSPGQGVNSNQPQHF

v_gene: TRBV7-2
j_gene: TRBJ1-2
d_gene: NA
CDR3nt: TGTGCCAGCAGCTTACAGGGAACTGGCTACACCTTC
CDR3aa: CASSLQGTGYTF

v_gene: TRBV6-5
j_gene: TRBJ1-1
d_gene: TRBD1
CDR3nt: TGTGCCAGCAGTTACTTACAGGGGGTCGCTGAAGCTTTCTTT
CDR3aa: CASSYLQGVAEAFF

v_gene: TRBV9
j_gene: TRBJ2-7
d_gene: NA
CDR3nt: TGTGCCAGCAGCGTAGCAAGAACGGGCTCCTACGAGCAGTACTTC
CDR3aa: CASSVARTGSYEQYF

v_gene: TRBV5-6
j_gene: TRBJ2-3
d_gene: NA
CDR3nt: TGTGCCAGCAGCTTGGTTAGGGTCCAAGATACGCAGTATTTT
CDR3aa: CASSLVRVQDTQYF

v_gene: TRBV5-1
j_gene: TRBJ2-7
d_gene: TRBD2
CDR3nt: TGCGCCAGCAGCTTAATATGGGGAGGGCCCCACGAGCAGTACTTC
CDR3aa: CASSLIWGGPHEQYF

v_gene: TRBV9
j_gene: TRBJ1-2
d_gene: TRBD1
CDR3nt: TGTGCCAGCAGCGTAGACAAGGACAGGGGCTATGGCTACACCTTC
CDR3aa: CASSVDKDRGYGYTF

v_gene: TRBV10-3
j_gene: TRBJ2-5
d_gene: TRBD2
CDR3nt: TGTGCCACTAACCCGGGACTATGGAAAAGCGCGGCGCCCCTATCGTACTTC
CDR3aa: CATNPGLWKSAAPLSYF

v_gene: TRBV28
j_gene: TRBJ1-2
d_gene: TRBD1
CDR3nt: TGTGCCAGCGTACCGACAGGGACCTATTATGGCTACACCTTC
CDR3aa: CASVPTGTYYGYTF

v_gene: TRBV27
j_gene: TRBJ2-3
d_gene: NA
CDR3nt: TGTGCCAGCAGTTTAATGAGGGCCGGGGATACGCAGTATTTT
CDR3aa: CASSLMRAGDTQYF